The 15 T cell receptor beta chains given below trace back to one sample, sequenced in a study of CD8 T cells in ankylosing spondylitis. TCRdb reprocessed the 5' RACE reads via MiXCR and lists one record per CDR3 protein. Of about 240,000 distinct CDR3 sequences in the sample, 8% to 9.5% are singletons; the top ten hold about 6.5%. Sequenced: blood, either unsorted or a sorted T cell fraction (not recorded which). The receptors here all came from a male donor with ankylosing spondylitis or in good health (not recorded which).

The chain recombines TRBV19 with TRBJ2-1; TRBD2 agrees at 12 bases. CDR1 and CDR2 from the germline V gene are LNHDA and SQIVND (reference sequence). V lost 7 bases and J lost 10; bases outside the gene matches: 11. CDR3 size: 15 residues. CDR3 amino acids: CASTSGLAGPGEQFF. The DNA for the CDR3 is TGTGCCAGTACCTCCGGACTAGCGGGGCCAGGGGAGCAGTTCTTC.

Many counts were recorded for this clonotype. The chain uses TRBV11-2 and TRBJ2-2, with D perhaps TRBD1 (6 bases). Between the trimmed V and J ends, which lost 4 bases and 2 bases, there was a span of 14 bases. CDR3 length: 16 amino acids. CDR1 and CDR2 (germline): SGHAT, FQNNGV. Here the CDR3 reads CASSSVTGYNTGELFF. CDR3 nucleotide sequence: TGTGCCAGCAGCTCCGTGACAGGATATAACACCGGGGAGCTGTTTTTT.

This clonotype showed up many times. CDR3 loop: CASNRIWSGELFF. The CDR3 coding sequence is TGCGCCAGCAACAGAATCTGGTCCGGGGAGCTGTTTTTT. V and J are TRBV23-1 and TRBJ2-2; D is unclear. TRBV23-1 is known as an ORF, though its function is uncertain. Trimming pared 7 bases from V and 6 bases from J, leaving 12 bases between. CDR3 length: 13 residues.

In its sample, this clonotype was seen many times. CDR3 protein: CASSPNAYEQYF. In DNA form, the CDR3 reads TGTGCCAGCTCCCCTAATGCCTACGAGCAGTACTTC. The V and J genes are TRBV18 and TRBJ2-7, with D uncertain. This CDR3 region has 12 residues. Germline V gene lookup returns CDR1 KGHSH and CDR2 LQKENI. Trimming left V 6 bases short and J 2 bases short, with 8 bases between. Looking up the rest from reference TRBV18 and TRBJ2-7 gives the full variable domain: NAGVMQNPRHLVRRRGQEARLRCSPMKGHSHVYWYRQLPEEGLKFMVYLQKENIIDESGMPKERFSAEFPKEGPSILRIQQVVRGDSAAYFCASSPNAYEQYFGPGTRLTVT.

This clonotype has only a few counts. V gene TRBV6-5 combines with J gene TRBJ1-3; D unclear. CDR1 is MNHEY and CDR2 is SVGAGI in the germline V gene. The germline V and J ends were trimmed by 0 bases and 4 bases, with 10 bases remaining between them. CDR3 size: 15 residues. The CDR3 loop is CASSYSMGRGNTIYF. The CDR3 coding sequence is TGTGCCAGCAGTTACTCGATGGGGAGGGGAAACACCATATATTTT.

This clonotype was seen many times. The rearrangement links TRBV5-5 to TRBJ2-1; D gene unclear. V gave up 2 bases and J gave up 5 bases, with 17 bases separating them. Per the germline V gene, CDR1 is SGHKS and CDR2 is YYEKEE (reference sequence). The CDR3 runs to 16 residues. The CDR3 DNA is TGTGCCAGCAGCTTTAACCGTCCGGAGCGCAACAATGAGCAGTTCTTC. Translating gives CASSFNRPERNNEQFF.

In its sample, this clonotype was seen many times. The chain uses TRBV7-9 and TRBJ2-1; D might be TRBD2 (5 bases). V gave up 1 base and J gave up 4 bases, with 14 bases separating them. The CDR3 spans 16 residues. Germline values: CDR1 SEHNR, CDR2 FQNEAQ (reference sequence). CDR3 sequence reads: CASSLGGGFTYNEQFF. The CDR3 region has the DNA TGTGCCAGCAGCTTAGGTGGCGGGTTTACGTACAATGAGCAGTTCTTC.

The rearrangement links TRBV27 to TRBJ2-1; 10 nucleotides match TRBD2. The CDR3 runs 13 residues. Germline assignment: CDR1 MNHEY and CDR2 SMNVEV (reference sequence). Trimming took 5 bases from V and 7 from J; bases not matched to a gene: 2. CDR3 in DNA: TGTGCCAGCAGTAAGACTAGCGGGAATGAGCAGTTCTTC. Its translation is CASSKTSGNEQFF.

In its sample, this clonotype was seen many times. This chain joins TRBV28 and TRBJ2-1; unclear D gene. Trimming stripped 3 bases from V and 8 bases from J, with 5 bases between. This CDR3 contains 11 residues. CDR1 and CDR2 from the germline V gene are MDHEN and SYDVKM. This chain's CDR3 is CASSFPHEQFF. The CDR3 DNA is TGTGCCAGCAGTTTCCCACATGAGCAGTTCTTC.

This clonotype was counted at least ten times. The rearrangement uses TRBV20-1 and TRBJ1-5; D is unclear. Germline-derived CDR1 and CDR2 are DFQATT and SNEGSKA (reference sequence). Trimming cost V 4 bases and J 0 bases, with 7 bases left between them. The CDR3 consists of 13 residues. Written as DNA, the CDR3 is TGCAGTGCTACGGGGAATAGCAATCAGCCCCAGCATTTT. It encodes CSATGNSNQPQHF.

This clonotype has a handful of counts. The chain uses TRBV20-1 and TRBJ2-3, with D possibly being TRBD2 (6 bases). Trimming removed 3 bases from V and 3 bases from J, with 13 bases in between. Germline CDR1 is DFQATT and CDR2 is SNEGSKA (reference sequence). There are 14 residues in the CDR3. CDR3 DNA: TGCAGTGCTAGTCCGGGAGTTAGGACAGATACGCAGTATTTT. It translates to CSASPGVRTDTQYF.

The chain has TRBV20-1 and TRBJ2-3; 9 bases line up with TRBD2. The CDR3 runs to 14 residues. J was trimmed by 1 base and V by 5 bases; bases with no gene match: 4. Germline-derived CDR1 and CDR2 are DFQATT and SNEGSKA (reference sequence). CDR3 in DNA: TGCAGTGCTCAAGCGGGGGGTGGCACAGATACGCAGTATTTT. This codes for CSAQAGGGTDTQYF.

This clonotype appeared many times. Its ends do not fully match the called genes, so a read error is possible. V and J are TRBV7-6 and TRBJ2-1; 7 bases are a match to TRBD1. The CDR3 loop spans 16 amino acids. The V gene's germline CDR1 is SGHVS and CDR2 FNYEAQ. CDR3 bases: TGTGCCAGCAGCGTAGCAGACAGGGTCGTCGGCAATGAGCAGTTCTTC. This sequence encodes CASSVADRVVGNEQFF.

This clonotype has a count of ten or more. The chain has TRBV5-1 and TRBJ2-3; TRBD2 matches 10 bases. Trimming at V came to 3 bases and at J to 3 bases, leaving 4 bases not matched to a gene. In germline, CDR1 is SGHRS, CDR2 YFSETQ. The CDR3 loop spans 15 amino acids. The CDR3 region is CASSSGGLATDTQYF. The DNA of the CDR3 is TGCGCCAGCAGCTCAGGGGGACTAGCGACAGATACGCAGTATTTT.

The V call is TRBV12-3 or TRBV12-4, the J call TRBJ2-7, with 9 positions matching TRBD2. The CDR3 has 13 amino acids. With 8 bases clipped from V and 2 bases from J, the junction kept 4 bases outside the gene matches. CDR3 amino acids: CASGLAGTYEQYF. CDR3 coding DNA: TGTGCCAGCGGTCTAGCGGGGACCTACGAGCAGTACTTC.